Listed below are T cell receptor beta chains from one sample, sequenced in a study of beta chain features in type 1 diabetes. Sequencing was performed with immunoSEQ multiplex PCR; in TCRdb, only in-frame clones are kept and a portion is missing. Of 640,000 or so clones listed, over 11% were seen once; the top ten hold approximately 0.043%. The sequencing sample was made of naive CD4+ T cells from blood. These receptors were taken from a man in his late teens or twenties with type 1 diabetes. The CDR3 runs from the conserved cysteine through the conserved F or W. Each record gives: V gene, clone size, D gene, J gene, CDR3 protein, CDR3 DNA. The D gene is left open where the match is weak. Clone sizes are given selectively: once, few, many, or a class where the clone is expanded.

TRBV2	few	NA	TRBJ2-7	CASSDFRTGGREQYF	TGTGCCAGCAGCGACTTCAGGACTGGAGGTCGAGAGCAGTACTTC
TRBV15	few	TRBD2	TRBJ2-1	CATSRRTSGISNEQFF	TGTGCCACCAGCAGACGGACTAGCGGGATTAGCAATGAGCAGTTCTTC
TRBV6-4	NA	TRBD2	TRBJ2-2	CASSLAVDTGELFF	TGTGCCAGCAGTCTAGCGGTGGACACCGGGGAGCTGTTTTTT
TRBV28	NA	NA	TRBJ2-7	CASSRGGGSSYEQYF	TGTGCCAGCAGTAGGGGAGGGGGAAGCTCCTACGAGCAGTACTTC
TRBV2	few	NA	TRBJ2-5	CASSELGGAYLLETQYF	TGTGCCAGCAGTGAATTAGGAGGGGCTTACCTCCTAGAGACCCAGTACTTC
TRBV14	NA	NA	TRBJ2-7	CASSQGLVSLASSYEQYF	TGTGCCAGCAGCCAAGGTCTTGTGAGTCTAGCGAGCTCCTACGAGCAGTACTTC
TRBV2	NA	NA	TRBJ1-1	CASSAEGGGVFTEAFF	TGTGCCAGCAGCGCCGAGGGGGGAGGGGTTTTCACTGAAGCTTTCTTT
TRBV2	NA	TRBD2	TRBJ2-5	CASIISWTSGFQETQYF	TGTGCCAGCATCATAAGTTGGACTAGCGGGTTCCAAGAGACCCAGTACTTC
TRBV7-9	few	NA	TRBJ1-5	CASSRDSNQPQHF	TGTGCCAGCAGCCGGGATAGCAATCAGCCCCAGCATTTT
TRBV2	few	NA	TRBJ1-3	CASSESWVNSGNTIYF	TGTGCCAGCAGTGAAAGTTGGGTAAACTCTGGAAACACCATATATTTT
TRBV4-1	NA	NA	TRBJ1-6	CASSPRGTWGSPLHF	TGCGCCAGCAGCCCTCGAGGGACATGGGGTTCACCCCTCCACTTT
TRBV5-4	NA	NA	TRBJ1-1	CASSLTGDTEAFF	TGTGCCAGCAGCTTGACTGGTGACACTGAAGCTTTCTTT
TRBV5-1	few	NA	TRBJ2-7	CASSFEGFYEQYF	TGCGCCAGCAGCTTTGAGGGATTCTACGAGCAGTACTTC
TRBV5-1	NA	NA	TRBJ2-2	CASSRPPERGTGELFF	TGCGCCAGCAGCCGCCCGCCGGAGCGAGGGACCGGGGAGCTGTTTTTT
TRBV14	NA	NA	TRBJ2-7	CASSQDRLGRGHF	TGTGCCAGCAGCCAAGACCGTTTGGGGAGGGGGCACTTC
TRBV14	few	NA	TRBJ1-4	CASSFQGGVNEKLFF	TGTGCCAGCAGCTTCCAGGGTGGGGTTAATGAAAAACTGTTTTTT
TRBV10-3	few	TRBD1	TRBJ2-5	CAISPGQGRETQYF	TGTGCCATCAGTCCGGGACAGGGCCGGGAGACCCAGTACTTC
TRBV28	NA	TRBD1	TRBJ2-7	CASSLQGVEQYF	TGTGCCAGCAGTTTACAGGGGGTCGAGCAGTACTTC
TRBV7-9	NA	TRBD1	TRBJ2-5	CASSSPPGTGSYETQYF	TGTGCCAGCAGCTCCCCCCCCGGGACAGGGAGTTACGAGACCCAGTACTTC
TRBV18	NA	TRBD1	TRBJ1-2	CASLPDRDYGYTF	TGTGCCAGCTTACCGGACAGGGACTATGGCTACACCTTC
TRBV29-1	few	NA	TRBJ2-2	CSVGGWPGELFF	TGCAGCGTTGGAGGTTGGCCCGGGGAGCTGTTTTTT
TRBV11-2	few	NA	TRBJ2-2	CASTPGGSNTGELFF	TGTGCCAGCACCCCCGGGGGCAGCAACACCGGGGAGCTGTTTTTT
TRBV28	few	NA	TRBJ2-7	CASSLGGYEQYF	TGTGCCAGCAGTTTAGGCGGCTACGAGCAGTACTTC
TRBV11-2	NA	NA	TRBJ1-1	CASRDFKGQNTEAFF	TGTGCCAGCAGGGATTTTAAAGGACAGAACACTGAAGCTTTCTTT
TRBV28	few	NA	TRBJ1-1	CASSPQGSSAEAFF	TGTGCCAGCAGCCCACAGGGTTCTTCAGCTGAAGCTTTCTTT
TRBV30	few	TRBD2	TRBJ2-1	CAWATLSGDLTYNEQFF	TGTGCCTGGGCAACCTTAAGCGGGGACCTAACCTACAATGAGCAGTTCTTC
TRBV25-1	NA	TRBD1	TRBJ1-2	CASRGSTGNGGYTF	TGTGCCAGCAGGGGCTCGACAGGGAATGGTGGCTACACCTTC